These 30 T cell receptor beta chains share one sample of origin, sequenced in a study of CD8+ T cells in alopecia areata. Described treatment: oral pan-JAK inhibitor, 5-10 mg twice daily. RNA was extracted and reverse transcribed into cDNA as the sequencing template. The repertoire was sequenced with immunoSEQ multiplex PCR; TCRdb's copy has only in-frame clones and lacks some. The data show approximately 180,000 clones, roughly 60% seen once. Material: CD4+ T cells sorted from blood, obtained at approximately week 49, from a patient treated with tofacitinib. These receptors all come from a human donor with alopecia areata.

The chain links TRBV11-2 to TRBJ2-5; D is uncertain. Germline V CDR1 and CDR2: SGHAT, FQNNGV. The CDR3 is 17 residues long. The V end was cut by 0 bases, the J end by 7 bases, with 21 bases between. In DNA form, the CDR3 reads TGTGCCAGCAGCTTAGAATTTGGTGGAATAAAGATAGGGACCCAGTACTTC. It specifies CASSLEFGGIKIGTQYF.

The CDR3 is CASSRDTQYEQYF. The CDR3 bases are TGTGCCAGTAGTCGGGACACACAATACGAGCAGTACTTC. V is TRBV19 and J is TRBJ2-7; perhaps TRBD1 as D (6 bases). Germline V gene data show CDR1 as LNHDA and CDR2 as SQIVND (reference sequence). The CDR3 is 13 amino acids. Trimming left V 5 bases short and J 4 bases short, with 12 bases between.

V and J are TRBV30 and TRBJ2-3, with D hard to call. CDR1 GTSNPN and CDR2 SVGIG come from the germline V gene (reference sequence). The CDR3 has 13 amino acids. V was clipped by 5 bases and J by 6 bases, with 15 bases between them. The CDR3 coding sequence is TGTGCCTGGGCCGTCGTAATGGGCGATACGCAGTATTTT. Translated: CAWAVVMGDTQYF. The whole variable domain, filled in from reference TRBV30 and TRBJ2-3, reads SQTIHQWPATLVQPVGSPLSLECTVEGTSNPNLYWYRQAAGRGLQLLFYSVGIGQISSEVPQNLSASRPQDRQFILSSKKLLLSDSGFYLCAWAVVMGDTQYFGPGTRLTVL.

There are a few counts of this clone. V usage is TRBV15 and J usage is TRBJ2-7, with 11 bases matching TRBD2. Unmatched junction bases numbered 7, after V lost 2 bases and J lost 4 bases. The CDR3 sequence is 16 residues long. Germline V gene lookup returns CDR1 LNHNV and CDR2 YYDKDF (reference sequence). CDR3 loop: CATSRRTSGGVYEQYF. DNA of the CDR3: TGTGCCACCAGCAGACGTACTAGCGGGGGTGTTTACGAGCAGTACTTC.

This clone was recorded only once. The V and J genes are TRBV5-1 and TRBJ2-7; 8 bases fit TRBD2. Trimming at V came to 6 bases and at J to 3 bases, leaving 11 bases not matched to a gene. The CDR3 is 15 residues long. Germline lookup yields CDR1 SGHRS and CDR2 YFSETQ. CDR3 protein: CASKLDSGGVYEQYF. The CDR3 DNA is TGCGCCAGCAAGCTCGACAGCGGGGGAGTCTACGAGCAGTACTTC.

This clone was detected a few times. V gene TRBV10-2 combines with J gene TRBJ2-3; 7 bases are shared with TRBD1. Germline V gives CDR1 WSHSY, CDR2 SAAADI. The V segment lost 7 bases and the J segment 2 bases; nucleotides outside the gene matches: 3. The CDR3 contains 13 residues. CDR3 sequence: CASTGQLTDTQYF. For the CDR3, the DNA is TGCGCCAGCACGGGACAGCTCACAGATACGCAGTATTTT.

The J gene is TRBJ2-7, the V gene TRBV2, with TRBD1 as a possible D gene (5 bases). This CDR3 has 12 residues. CDR1 is SNHLY and CDR2 is FYNNEI in the germline V gene. The V end lost 5 bases, the J end lost 2 bases, and 7 bases lay between the germline ends. CDR3 sequence reads: CASSPDTYEQYF. CDR3 DNA: TGTGCCAGCAGTCCGGACACCTACGAGCAGTACTTC.

This chain joins TRBV6-6 and TRBJ1-2; D remains ambiguous. The CDR3 length is 13 residues. The germline V and J ends were trimmed by 6 bases and 2 bases, with 10 bases remaining between them. Germline values: CDR1 MNHNY, CDR2 SVGAGI (reference sequence). CDR3 DNA sequence: TGTGCCAGCAGCATACAGAGGAACTATGGCTACACCTTC. Translation gives CASSIQRNYGYTF.

This chain connects TRBV7-2 to TRBJ2-7; 12 bases line up with TRBD2. Germline V gene lookup returns CDR1 SGHTA and CDR2 FQGNSA. The junction had 5 bases not matched to a gene; V was cut back by 2 bases and J by 6 bases. This CDR3 has 15 residues. The CDR3 DNA follows: TGTGCCAGCAGCTTACCTACTAGCGGGGGGCCCGAGCAGTACTTC. Translation gives CASSLPTSGGPEQYF.

This clone was found a few times. J is TRBJ2-2 and V is TRBV20-1; the D is unclear. V was cut by 6 bases and J by 4 bases, with 6 bases left in between. Germline loops: CDR1 DFQATT, CDR2 SNEGSKA (reference sequence). CDR3 length: 11 amino acids. The CDR3 region is CSALSTGELFF. DNA for the CDR3: TGCAGTGCCCTAAGCACCGGGGAGCTGTTTTTT.

This chain links TRBV7-2 with TRBJ2-7; 14 nucleotides match TRBD2. Losses at the gene ends were 3 bases for V and 4 bases for J; bases not matched to a gene: 11. CDR1 SGHTA and CDR2 FQGNSA come from the germline V gene. The CDR3 is 18 residues long. The CDR3 loop is CASSFGLAGGPRGYEQYF. The CDR3 DNA sequence: TGTGCCAGCAGCTTCGGACTAGCGGGGGGCCCTCGTGGTTACGAGCAGTACTTC.

This clone has only a few counts. The chain carries TRBV29-1 and TRBJ1-1; perhaps TRBD1 as D (6 bases). V lost 2 bases and J lost 4, with 14 bases in between. The CDR3 totals 14 residues. CDR1 is SQVTM, CDR2 ANQGSEA, per germline. The CDR3 region is CSVESTGFSTEAFF. The CDR3 nucleotides read TGCAGCGTTGAATCTACAGGGTTTTCCACTGAAGCTTTCTTT.

This clone was counted only a few times. The rearrangement uses TRBV30 and TRBJ1-5; perhaps TRBD1 as D (6 bases). The germline V gene encodes CDR1 GTSNPN and CDR2 SVGIG (reference sequence). The V end was cut by 3 bases, the J end by 8 bases, with 14 bases between. The CDR3 extends over 13 amino acids. CDR3 DNA sequence: TGTGCCTGGAGCGCAGGGGACGTAGAGCCCCAGCATTTT. Translation: CAWSAGDVEPQHF.

This chain links TRBV2 with TRBJ2-1, with D unclear. Trimming shortened V by 4 bases and J by 1 base, and 5 bases separated the two germline ends. CDR1 SNHLY and CDR2 FYNNEI come from the germline V gene. The length of the CDR3 is 13 residues. The CDR3 is CASSVWSYNEQFF. DNA for the CDR3: TGTGCCAGCAGTGTTTGGTCCTACAATGAGCAGTTCTTC.

The V call is TRBV30, the J call TRBJ1-4, with D tentatively TRBD1 (6 bases). There are 12 residues in the CDR3. The ends were cut back, 1 base at V and 7 bases at J, with 7 bases in the middle. The germline V gene has CDR1 GTSNPN and CDR2 SVGIG (reference sequence). CDR3 sequence: CAWSGTVEKLFF. For the CDR3, the DNA is TGTGCCTGGAGTGGGACAGTTGAAAAACTGTTTTTT.

This clone appeared a few times. The chain employs TRBV5-6 and TRBJ2-6, with 8 nucleotides matching TRBD1. V shed 1 base and J 0 bases; nucleotides not matched to a gene: 6. Germline loops: CDR1 SGHDT, CDR2 YYEEEE. The CDR3 totals 18 residues. CDR3 loop: CASSLRQGSSSGANVLTF. DNA for the CDR3: TGTGCCAGCAGCTTGAGACAGGGGTCAAGCTCTGGGGCCAACGTCCTGACTTTC.

The rearrangement joins TRBV9 to TRBJ2-3, with TRBD1 as a possible D gene (5 bases). This CDR3 has 14 amino acids. Germline loops: CDR1 SGDLS, CDR2 YYNGEE. The V end lost 6 bases, the J end lost 3 bases, and 14 bases lay between the germline ends. The CDR3 here is CASTHRLGTDTQYF. The CDR3 nucleotides read TGTGCCAGCACCCACAGGCTCGGGACAGATACGCAGTATTTT.

The sample holds one count of this clone. The V call is TRBV5-1, the J call TRBJ2-5, with TRBD1 as a possible D gene (6 bases). The J call is in doubt because the DNA end fits TRBJ2-7 better. Germline lookup yields CDR1 SGHRS and CDR2 YFSETQ. The CDR3 totals 14 residues. The CDR3 bases are TGCGCCAGCAGCCCTGGGACAAGGGGGTCCGAGCAGTACTTC. It translates to CASSPGTRGSEQYF.

The chain joins TRBV29-1 to TRBJ1-2; D unclear. The germline V gene has CDR1 SQVTM and CDR2 ANQGSEA. The V gene lost 3 bases and the J gene lost 8 bases, with 13 bases spanning the gap. This CDR3 contains 12 residues. The CDR3 loop is CSVDRPGGGYTF. The CDR3 DNA reads as TGCAGCGTTGATCGACCAGGAGGAGGCTACACCTTC.

The V gene is TRBV5-1, the J gene TRBJ1-1; 7 nucleotides align to TRBD1. The CDR3 runs to 14 residues. The germline V gene has CDR1 SGHRS and CDR2 YFSETQ. Trimming removed 4 bases from V and 0 bases from J; junction bases left unmatched: 3. CDR3 bases: TGCGCCAGCAGCGAGGGACAGCTGAACACTGAAGCTTTCTTT. It translates to CASSEGQLNTEAFF. Looking up the rest from reference TRBV5-1 and TRBJ1-1 gives the full variable domain: KAGVTQTPRYLIKTRGQQVTLSCSPISGHRSVSWYQQTPGQGLQFLFEYFSETQRNKGNFPGRFSGRQFSNSRSEMNVSTLELGDSALYLCASSEGQLNTEAFFGQGTRLTVV.

The V call is TRBV5-6, the J call TRBJ2-7, with 8 bases aligning to TRBD1. With 1 base clipped from V and 5 bases from J, the junction kept 5 bases outside the gene matches. This CDR3 is built from 14 residues. Germline V CDR1 and CDR2: SGHDT, YYEEEE. CDR3 sequence (DNA): TGTGCCAGCAGCTTGTCAGGGGGCGCGAACGAGCAGTACTTC. Encoded protein: CASSLSGGANEQYF.

The chain employs TRBV2 and TRBJ2-5; D is unclear. Between the trimmed V and J ends, which lost 2 bases and 9 bases, there was a span of 13 bases. CDR3 length equals 13 residues. Germline loops: CDR1 SNHLY, CDR2 FYNNEI. The CDR3 here is CASSESSSLAQYF. CDR3 in DNA: TGTGCCAGCAGTGAAAGTTCCTCCTTGGCCCAGTACTTC.

This clone appeared a single time. The V and J genes are TRBV7-8 and TRBJ2-7; TRBD1 is a possible D gene (5 bases). Germline lookup yields CDR1 SGHVS and CDR2 FQNEAQ. Between the trimmed V and J ends, which lost 1 base and 1 base, there was a span of 8 bases. This CDR3 is 14 amino acids long. The CDR3 loop reads CASSLGQSSYEQYF. In DNA form, the CDR3 reads TGTGCCAGCAGCTTAGGACAGTCATCCTACGAGCAGTACTTC.

This clone was counted a few times. The chain carries TRBV29-1 and TRBJ2-5, with no clear D. Trimming removed 5 bases at V and 4 bases at J, with 8 bases between. Germline CDR1 SQVTM, CDR2 ANQGSEA. The CDR3 contains 11 residues. Here the CDR3 DNA reads TGCAGCGTTCGTGTAGGAGAGACCCAGTACTTC. This translates into CSVRVGETQYF.

The chain links TRBV7-2 to TRBJ1-1; no clear D gene. V lost 5 bases and J 3 bases, leaving 13 bases between the germline ends. Germline-derived CDR1 and CDR2 are SGHTA and FQGNSA. CDR3 length: 14 amino acids. CDR3 region: CASSPDGVDTEAFF. CDR3 sequence (DNA): TGTGCCAGCAGCCCGGACGGGGTGGACACTGAAGCTTTCTTT. The full variable domain, with the rest looked up from reference TRBV7-2 and TRBJ1-1, is GAGVSQSPSNKVTEKGKDVELRCDPISGHTALYWYRQSLGQGLEFLIYFQGNSAPDKSGLPSDRFSAERTGGSVSTLTIQRTQQEDSAVYLCASSPDGVDTEAFFGQGTRLTVV.

J is TRBJ2-7 and V is TRBV20-1; no clear D gene. CDR3 length equals 11 residues. The ends were cut back, 6 bases at V and 7 bases at J, with 13 bases in the middle. Germline-derived CDR1 and CDR2 are DFQATT and SNEGSKA (reference sequence). DNA of the CDR3: TGCAGTGCCTTAATGGTACGGGAGCAGTACTTC. Its translation is CSALMVREQYF.

V and J are TRBV4-3 and TRBJ2-3; D is undetermined. The CDR3 length is 13 residues. V was trimmed by 4 bases and J by 2 bases, leaving 7 bases between them. Germline lookup yields CDR1 LGHNA and CDR2 YSLEER. This CDR3 reads CASSPSNTDTQYF. CDR3 nucleotide sequence: TGCGCCAGCAGCCCCTCGAACACAGATACGCAGTATTTT.

This clone was detected only once. In DNA form, the CDR3 reads TGTGCCAGCAGTGGAGACAGATTCTACGAGCAGTACTTC. Amino acid sequence: CASSGDRFYEQYF. The chain recombines TRBV27 with TRBJ2-7, with D tentatively TRBD1 (5 bases). Germline V gene sequence: CDR1 MNHEY, CDR2 SMNVEV (reference sequence). The CDR3 extends over 13 amino acids. V lost 5 bases and J lost 3, with 11 bases in between.

The rearrangement uses TRBV30 and TRBJ1-6; D may be TRBD1 (6 bases). Per the germline V gene, CDR1 is GTSNPN and CDR2 is SVGIG (reference sequence). The CDR3 loop spans 15 amino acids. Deletions cut 0 bases from V and 6 bases from J, with 12 bases between. The CDR3 reads CAWSVTARGNSPLHF. The CDR3 nucleotides read TGTGCCTGGAGTGTTACGGCCAGGGGTAATTCACCCCTCCACTTT.

The chain couples TRBV20-1 to TRBJ1-2; D is unclear. CDR1 and CDR2 from the germline V gene are DFQATT and SNEGSKA (reference sequence). Trimming cost V 0 bases and J 11 bases, with 10 bases left between them. This CDR3 comprises 11 residues. CDR3 region: CSARENSVYTF. The CDR3 bases are TGCAGTGCTAGAGAAAACTCCGTTTACACCTTC.